This T cell receptor (beta chain) derives from a study of spatial heterogeneity in lung cancer (dated by TCRdb to between 2018 and 2021). About the study as a whole: Beta-chain transcripts were consistently detected in greater numbers than alpha-chain transcripts, which likely reflected higher beta-chain transcript abundance. The study linked features of the TCR repertoire to counts of nonsynonymous mutations, which were determined by whole-exome sequencing of tumor tissue. At surgery, hundreds of tumor regions, 63 to 70 matched nontumor lung samples and 56 PBMC samples were TCR-sequenced for both alpha and beta chains. The study quantitatively compared TCR alpha and beta repertoires across multiple tumor regions, matched nontumor lung and blood in non-small cell lung cancer. In the raw uncorrected reads, each unique combination of TCR and UMI appeared more than ten times on average. Overall study outcomes, separate from this receptor: Ubiquitous expanded tumor TCRs showed up in blood more often at tumor resection than at routine follow-up. Additional single-cell paired TCR alpha and beta sequencing was considered necessary to confirm, at a functional level, the hypothesis that regional TCRs recognize regional mutations.

Preparation of the library involved 5' RACE. Sequenced using a NextSeq 500. In the TCR library protocol, a unique molecular identifier was attached to each TCR cDNA molecule so that PCR and sequencing errors could be corrected. The authors' analysis ran thus. Decombinator tools were used for TCR identification, UMI-based error correction and CDR3 extraction. Expanded TCRs were defined as those above a frequency of 2 per 1,000, corresponding to the top 1% of the tumor frequency distribution. Rényi diversity was computed with the R vegan package after subsampling each repertoire 100 times to 5,000 TCRs. CDR3 similarity networks were constructed using string-kernel similarity of amino acid triplets, with links drawn between CDR3s whose pairwise similarity was above 0.82. TCRdb applied fastp at Q25 and MiXCR to the public reads, then kept only in-frame beta chains. Each entry merges the rows of one CDR3 protein and shows their most common DNA and genes. Clone size and V and J calls follow TCRdb, not the original study. A total of about 36,000 distinct CDR3 sequences appear in this sample, less than 5.5% of them only once. Clones ranked in the top ten supply about 30% of the sample.

The CDR3 runs 11 amino acids, cysteine and phenylalanine included. CDR3 DNA is the only sequence kept; it has 33 bases, read in frame from the first base. The germline V gene encodes CDR1 SEHNR and CDR2 FQNEAQ (reference sequence). Reading the label with the study, this specimen's time point is: sample taken at primary tumor resection. For TCR sequencing, whole RNA was extracted from tumor and nontumor lung tissue, or from cryopreserved PBMC samples, and no cell sorting was done. Samples were obtained from about 69 patients with early-stage, untreated non-small cell lung cancer from the lung TRACERx cohort. Only patients with enough RNA available from two or more tumor regions were chosen for TCR sequencing. Note on this clonotype: The specificity of this receptor is unknown. Its ends do not fully match the called genes, so a read error is possible.

The receptor chain draws on TRBV7-9 and TRBJ1-3; the D gene is unclear. This receptor was obtained from a female donor with early-stage non-small cell lung cancer. The sequencing here drew on PBMCs, taken at surgery. The base sequence is TGTGCCAGTAGCTCTGGAAACACCATATATTTT. Its protein is CASSSGNTIYF.